This T cell receptor beta chain stems from a study of control samples from healthy donors and cancer patients. J was trimmed by 4 bases and V by 6 bases; bases with no gene match: 8. This CDR3 is built from 14 residues. Germline CDR1 LNHDA, CDR2 SQIVND (reference sequence). Clones were read by immunoSEQ multiplex PCR, and TCRdb kept only the in-frame ones, dropping some. Counted here are about 150,000 clones, 93% occurring once; the ten biggest clones make up under 7%. Material: blood. The clonotype comes from a young man in good health. V is TRBV19 and J is TRBJ1-1, with 7 nucleotides matching TRBD1. The CDR3 sequence: CASSNTGDGTEAFF. CDR3 coding DNA: TGTGCCAGTAGCAATACAGGGGACGGCACTGAAGCTTTCTTT. The full variable domain, rest sourced from reference TRBV19 and TRBJ1-1, is DGGITQSPKYLFRKEGQNVTLSCEQNLNHDAMYWYRQDPGQGLRLIYYSQIVNDFQKGDIAEGYSVSREKKESFPLTVTSAQKNPTAFYLCASSNTGDGTEAFFGQGTRLTVV.